A single sample gave rise to the 20 T cell receptor beta chains below, sequenced in a study of OX40 agonist ivuxolimab in advanced cancers. Generated by immunoSEQ multiplex PCR, the TCRdb table keeps only in-frame clones and is missing some. The data hold almost 90,000 clones, with approximately 91% observed a single time. The sample in question was CD4+ or CD8+ T cells sorted from blood, obtained in a trial of the OX40 agonist ivuxolimab. Receptors originate from an adult with an advanced solid tumor such as melanoma, head and neck, liver or kidney cancer.

The J gene is TRBJ2-6, the V gene TRBV5-6; D possibly corresponds to TRBD1 (5 bases). The CDR3 has 17 amino acids. The germline V gene encodes CDR1 SGHDT and CDR2 YYEEEE. Trimming stripped 1 base from V and 6 bases from J, with 17 bases between. The CDR3 loop is CASSLSLTAGTANVLTF. Here the CDR3 DNA reads TGTGCCAGCAGCTTGTCTCTGACAGCAGGTACGGCCAACGTCCTGACTTTC.

The V and J genes are TRBV10-1 and TRBJ2-2, with D possibly matching TRBD1 (5 bases). This CDR3 spans 15 amino acids. Trimming stripped 2 bases from V and 5 bases from J, with 12 bases between. The germline V gene has CDR1 WNHNN and CDR2 SYGVQD (reference sequence). CDR3 sequence (DNA): TGCGCCAGCAGTGAGAGTGCCCAGGGTACCGGGGAGCTGTTTTTT. Protein sequence: CASSESAQGTGELFF.

The chain carries TRBV20-1 and TRBJ2-3; D is uncertain. Per the germline V gene, CDR1 is DFQATT and CDR2 is SNEGSKA (reference sequence). This CDR3 region has 11 residues. V was pared by 5 bases and J by 2 bases, with 5 bases between. The CDR3 loop is CSAGDTDTQYF. CDR3 in DNA: TGCAGTGCTGGGGACACAGATACGCAGTATTTT.

The rearrangement links TRBV5-1 to TRBJ2-2, with TRBD1 matching 7 bases. This CDR3 comprises 14 residues. Germline V gene data show CDR1 as SGHRS and CDR2 as YFSETQ. V trimming: 1 base; J trimming: 6 bases; junction bases outside the gene matches: 3. CDR3 nucleotide sequence: TGCGCCAGCAGCTTGCTCCAGGGGGCCGGGGAGCTGTTTTTT. The encoded protein is CASSLLQGAGELFF.

The chain couples TRBV19 to TRBJ1-5; a possible D gene is TRBD1 (5 bases). Germline-derived CDR1 and CDR2 are LNHDA and SQIVND (reference sequence). Trimming pared 6 bases from V and 6 bases from J, leaving 12 bases between. The length of the CDR3 is 13 residues. CDR3 coding DNA: TGTGCCAGTAGCCAGGGTCTAGGTCAGCCCCAGCATTTT. Translating it yields CASSQGLGQPQHF.

V usage is TRBV11-2 and J usage is TRBJ1-1; D is uncertain. The germline V gene has CDR1 SGHAT and CDR2 FQNNGV. Deletions cut 2 bases from V and 0 bases from J, with 13 bases between. The CDR3 contains 16 residues. CDR3 sequence (DNA): TGTGCCAGCAGCTTACGCATGGCAGTCATGAACACTGAAGCTTTCTTT. Protein sequence: CASSLRMAVMNTEAFF.

V is TRBV10-2 and J is TRBJ2-1; D gene ambiguous. This CDR3 is built from 15 residues. The V and J ends lost 4 bases and 7 bases respectively, with 17 bases between them. Germline lookup yields CDR1 WSHSY and CDR2 SAAADI. CDR3 coding DNA: TGCGCCAGCAGTGCCCCCTCAACCCAGCTTAATGAGCAGTTCTTC. Translation gives CASSAPSTQLNEQFF.

The rearrangement links TRBV11-1 to TRBJ1-1; TRBD1 agrees at 7 bases. Looked up from germline, CDR1 is SGHAT and CDR2 is FQDESV (reference sequence). The CDR3 has 13 amino acids. Trimming took 5 bases from V and 7 from J; bases not matched to a gene: 7. CDR3 sequence (DNA): TGTGCCAGCAGCCGAGACAGGGTGAGTGAAGCTTTCTTT. This gives the protein CASSRDRVSEAFF.

The chain is built from TRBV18 and TRBJ1-1; D not resolved. The V end was cut by 6 bases, the J end by 0 bases, with 8 bases between. Germline CDR1 KGHSH, CDR2 LQKENI. The CDR3 is made up of 13 amino acids. CDR3 nucleotides: TGTGCCAGCTCCCAAGGGATGAACACTGAAGCTTTCTTT. Residues: CASSQGMNTEAFF.

The rearrangement links TRBV7-6 to TRBJ2-7; 10 bases are a match to TRBD2. The CDR3 loop spans 14 amino acids. Germline CDR1 reads SGHVS; CDR2 reads FNYEAQ. The junction had 5 bases not matched to a gene; V was cut back by 5 bases and J by 4 bases. CDR3 amino acids: CASSPGLAEYEQYF. The CDR3 bases are TGTGCCAGCAGCCCCGGACTAGCGGAATACGAGCAGTACTTC.

V usage is TRBV19 and J usage is TRBJ1-5; D is ambiguous. Germline CDR1 and CDR2: LNHDA and SQIVND (reference sequence). The CDR3 spans 16 residues. Trimming shortened V by 6 bases and J by 2 bases, and 17 bases separated the two germline ends. In nucleotides, the CDR3 is TGTGCCAGTAGCCTCTATAGGGAAGTGGGCAATCAGCCCCAGCATTTT. It is translated as CASSLYREVGNQPQHF.

This clone was picked up one time. The chain carries TRBV5-1 and TRBJ2-7; TRBD2 matches 9 bases. The J segment lost 2 bases and the V segment lost 4 bases, leaving 7 bases of the junction unmatched. CDR3 length: 15 residues. Per the germline V gene, CDR1 is SGHRS and CDR2 is YFSETQ. In nucleotides, the CDR3 is TGCGCCAGCAGCCCGAGCGGGGGGAGTACCTACGAGCAGTACTTC. It yields the protein CASSPSGGSTYEQYF.

Details on this clone: Other DNA sequences in this sample translate to the same CDR3. V usage is TRBV10-3 and J usage is TRBJ1-2; D gene unclear. The ends were cut back, 0 bases at V and 4 bases at J, with 6 bases in the middle. From germline, CDR1 is ENHRY and CDR2 SYGVKD. The CDR3 extends over 13 amino acids. Written as DNA, the CDR3 is TGTGCCATCAGTGAGTCGGGAAGCTATGGCTACACCTTC. It translates to CAISESGSYGYTF.

The chain has TRBV30 and TRBJ2-7, with TRBD1 matching 7 bases. Germline values: CDR1 GTSNPN, CDR2 SVGIG (reference sequence). This CDR3 has 13 residues. Trimming cost V 8 bases and J 7 bases; bases outside gene matches: 14. For the CDR3, the DNA is TGTGCCACAACACCGGGACAGACCCGGGAGCAGTACTTC. Translating gives CATTPGQTREQYF. The complete variable domain, with remaining parts taken from reference TRBV30 and TRBJ2-7, reads SQTIHQWPATLVQPVGSPLSLECTVEGTSNPNLYWYRQAAGRGLQLLFYSVGIGQISSEVPQNLSASRPQDRQFILSSKKLLLSDSGFYLCATTPGQTREQYFGPGTRLTVT.

This chain uses TRBV7-2 with TRBJ2-7; tentatively, D is TRBD1 (5 bases). V gave up 0 bases and J gave up 2 bases, with 11 bases separating them. Germline V CDR1 and CDR2: SGHTA, FQGNSA. The CDR3 is made up of 15 amino acids. CDR3 bases: TGTGCCAGCAGCTTAGCAGACAGTGCCCCCTACGAGCAGTACTTC. Protein: CASSLADSAPYEQYF.

Here the CDR3 reads CASSPYIAGGSYEQYF. In DNA, the CDR3 is TGTGCCAGCAGCCCATATATAGCGGGGGGGTCCTACGAGCAGTACTTC. V is TRBV7-2 and J is TRBJ2-7; TRBD2 aligns across 11 bases. Germline-derived CDR1 and CDR2 are SGHTA and FQGNSA. V was pared by 5 bases and J by 1 base, with 7 bases of the junction left unmatched. The CDR3 runs 16 residues.

V and J are TRBV4-3 and TRBJ1-4; D is unclear. V was pared by 0 bases and J by 7 bases, with 9 bases between. There are 14 residues in the CDR3. Looked up from germline, CDR1 is LGHNA and CDR2 is YSLEER. The CDR3 sequence is CASSQDALSEKLFF. CDR3 nucleotide sequence: TGCGCCAGCAGCCAAGATGCGTTAAGTGAAAAACTGTTTTTT.

This chain links TRBV9 with TRBJ2-3, with D perhaps matching TRBD2 (6 bases). Trimming pared 4 bases from V and 3 bases from J, leaving 18 bases between. This CDR3 comprises 16 residues. Germline V gives CDR1 SGDLS, CDR2 YYNGEE. CDR3 protein: CASSPGGRARTDTQYF. CDR3 in DNA: TGTGCCAGCAGCCCCGGGGGAAGGGCGAGGACAGATACGCAGTATTTT.

A few counts support this clone. The chain carries TRBV5-5 and TRBJ1-6; possibly TRBD1 for D (6 bases). CDR1 and CDR2 from the germline V gene are SGHKS and YYEKEE (reference sequence). The CDR3 covers 16 residues. Trimming took 0 bases from V and 7 from J, leaving 14 bases between them. The CDR3 DNA is TGTGCCAGCAGCTTGGCGGGCCAGGGGTTAAATTCACCCCTCCACTTT. Its protein is CASSLAGQGLNSPLHF. Filled out from reference TRBV5-5 and TRBJ1-6, the complete variable domain reads DAGVTQSPTHLIKTRGQQVTLRCSPISGHKSVSWYQQVLGQGPQFIFQYYEKEERGRGNFPDRFSARQFPNYSSELNVNALLLGDSALYLCASSLAGQGLNSPLHFGNGTRLTVT.

This sequence joins TRBV19 and TRBJ1-1; TRBD1 matches at 7 bases. The germline V gene has CDR1 LNHDA and CDR2 SQIVND (reference sequence). There are 13 residues in the CDR3. The V segment lost 3 bases and the J segment 8 bases; nucleotides outside the gene matches: 6. DNA for the CDR3: TGTGCCAGTAGTATTAAGGGGGCTAAGGAAGCTTTCTTT. It specifies CASSIKGAKEAFF.